This entry lists 26 T cell receptor beta chains sequenced from one sample in a study of blood T cell repertoires in COVID-19. Produced via immunoSEQ multiplex PCR; TCRdb's table is partial and in-frame only. The sample comprises fewer than 250,000 clones, about 85% of which are singletons, and approximately 23% rests with the top ten. Sequences were obtained from PBMCs or T cells enriched from blood (not recorded which). The receptors stem from a woman aged 40 to 50 in a cohort exposed to, infected with or recovered from COVID-19 (not recorded which).

The chain uses TRBV11-2 and TRBJ2-7; D perhaps matches TRBD1 (6 bases). The germline gives CDR1 SGHAT, CDR2 FQNNGV. CDR3 length: 13 residues. V lost 4 bases and J 5 bases, leaving 12 bases between the germline ends. The CDR3 here is CASSWGLENEQYF. DNA of the CDR3: TGTGCCAGCAGCTGGGGGCTTGAGAACGAGCAGTACTTC.

The chain combines TRBV11-2 with TRBJ2-1; TRBD2 matches 11 bases. After removal of 5 bases from V and 9 bases from J, the junction contained 12 bases not matched to a gene. Germline V gene lookup returns CDR1 SGHAT and CDR2 FQNNGV. The CDR3 covers 16 residues. The CDR3 region is CASSQKIAGGPSEQFF. The CDR3 DNA sequence: TGTGCCAGCAGCCAAAAGATAGCGGGGGGGCCTAGTGAGCAGTTCTTC.

Only one count was recorded for this clone. This chain joins TRBV19 and TRBJ2-1, with D tentatively TRBD1 (6 bases). The V and J ends lost 6 bases and 2 bases respectively, with 11 bases between them. There are 14 residues in the CDR3. The V gene's germline CDR1 is LNHDA and CDR2 SQIVND (reference sequence). CDR3: CASSLPGAYNEQFF. The CDR3 bases are TGTGCCAGTAGCCTACCAGGGGCCTACAATGAGCAGTTCTTC. The full variable domain, in which reference TRBV19 and TRBJ2-1 provide the parts outside the CDR3, is DGGITQSPKYLFRKEGQNVTLSCEQNLNHDAMYWYRQDPGQGLRLIYYSQIVNDFQKGDIAEGYSVSREKKESFPLTVTSAQKNPTAFYLCASSLPGAYNEQFFGPGTRLTVL.

The chain recombines TRBV19 with TRBJ1-5; D is possibly TRBD1 (5 bases). Trimming removed 7 bases from V and 5 bases from J, with 15 bases in between. The CDR3 loop spans 14 amino acids. Germline values: CDR1 LNHDA, CDR2 SQIVND (reference sequence). CDR3 nucleotide sequence: TGTGCCAGTACCGAACAGGTGGGGCATCAGCCCCAGCATTTT. This codes for CASTEQVGHQPQHF.

V is TRBV7-9 and J is TRBJ2-1, with a tentative D call TRBD1 (6 bases). The CDR3 contains 16 residues. Germline values: CDR1 SEHNR, CDR2 FQNEAQ (reference sequence). V shed 1 base and J shed 5 bases, with 15 bases lying between them. The CDR3 region has the DNA TGTGCCAGCAGCTTAGAGAGACAGGTGGGGAACAATGAGCAGTTCTTC. It translates to CASSLERQVGNNEQFF.

The chain is built from TRBV4-1 and TRBJ2-7, with D maybe TRBD2 (6 bases). The germline V gene encodes CDR1 MGHRA and CDR2 YSYEKL. Trimming cost V 1 base and J 4 bases, with 14 bases left between them. CDR3 length: 15 amino acids. DNA of the CDR3: TGCGCCAGCAGCCAAGTGGAGGGCCCCGCGTACGAGCAGTACTTC. It codes for CASSQVEGPAYEQYF.

The V call is TRBV10-3, the J call TRBJ1-4; D might be TRBD1 (6 bases). Trimming shortened V by 2 bases and J by 3 bases, and 10 bases separated the two germline ends. CDR1 and CDR2 from the germline V gene are ENHRY and SYGVKD. The CDR3 loop spans 15 amino acids. The CDR3 sequence: CAISEGGAANEKLFF. The CDR3, as DNA: TGTGCCATCAGTGAGGGGGGGGCGGCTAATGAAAAACTGTTTTTT.

The CDR3 coding sequence is TGTGCCAGCTGGATTCCGAGACAGGGAATCGACGAGCAGTACTTC. It yields the protein CASWIPRQGIDEQYF. The chain employs TRBV25-1 and TRBJ2-7; 7 bases are shared with TRBD1. This CDR3 contains 15 residues. Germline V gene lookup returns CDR1 MGHDK and CDR2 SYGVNS. V trimming: 8 bases; J trimming: 5 bases; junction bases outside the gene matches: 15.

V usage is TRBV7-9 and J usage is TRBJ1-1; TRBD1 might be the D (5 bases). The length of the CDR3 is 15 residues. Germline V gene lookup returns CDR1 SEHNR and CDR2 FQNEAQ (reference sequence). Trimming left V 5 bases short and J 3 bases short, with 16 bases between. The CDR3 nucleotides are TGTGCCAGCAGCCGGAGAGGGGAGGGCGACACTGAAGCTTTCTTT. This gives the protein CASSRRGEGDTEAFF.

The gene calls are TRBV15 and TRBJ2-2, with TRBD2 as a possible D gene (6 bases). V gave up 0 bases and J gave up 3 bases, with 11 bases separating them. Germline CDR1 and CDR2: LNHNV and YYDKDF (reference sequence). The CDR3 is made up of 16 amino acids. The CDR3 bases are TGTGCCACCAGCAGAGAATCAGGGAGGTACACCGGGGAGCTGTTTTTT. It translates to CATSRESGRYTGELFF.

V gene TRBV29-1 combines with J gene TRBJ2-1; possibly TRBD2 for D (7 bases). Germline values: CDR1 SQVTM, CDR2 ANQGSEA. There are 12 residues in the CDR3. V dropped 4 bases and J dropped 7 bases, with 11 bases sitting between them. CDR3 region: CSVVGGRNEQFF. The CDR3 DNA is TGCAGCGTTGTGGGGGGGCGGAATGAGCAGTTCTTC.

The chain joins TRBV14 to TRBJ2-5, with a possible D match to TRBD1 (6 bases). From germline, CDR1 is SGHDN and CDR2 FVKESK. Deletions cut 4 bases from V and 6 bases from J, with 18 bases between. The CDR3 sequence is 15 residues long. The DNA of the CDR3 is TGTGCCAGCAGCCCCTTGTCCGGGACATTCAAGACCCAGTACTTC. Its protein is CASSPLSGTFKTQYF.

This sequence joins TRBV19 and TRBJ2-7, with 9 bases identical to TRBD2. The germline CDR1 and CDR2 sequences are LNHDA and SQIVND (reference sequence). V dropped 8 bases and J dropped 7; count of bases not matched to a gene: 12. This CDR3 has 14 amino acids. The CDR3 DNA follows: TGTGCCAGTTCTAGCGGGATCTCCCTAGGAGAGCAGTACTTC. Protein: CASSSGISLGEQYF.

The gene calls are TRBV11-2 and TRBJ2-7; D remains ambiguous. The germline V and J ends were trimmed by 2 bases and 7 bases, with 15 bases remaining between them. Germline CDR1 and CDR2: SGHAT and FQNNGV. The CDR3 spans 14 residues. This chain's CDR3 is CASSLFSLDLEQYF. CDR3 DNA: TGTGCCAGCAGCTTATTTAGCCTGGATCTGGAGCAGTACTTC. Variable domain in full (rest from reference TRBV11-2 and TRBJ2-7): EAGVAQSPRYKIIEKRQSVAFWCNPISGHATLYWYQQILGQGPKLLIQFQNNGVVDDSQLPKDRFSAERLKGVDSTLKIQPAKLEDSAVYLCASSLFSLDLEQYFGPGTRLTVT.

The gene calls are TRBV28 and TRBJ2-3; 9 nucleotides match TRBD2. The CDR3 loop spans 16 amino acids. The germline gives CDR1 MDHEN, CDR2 SYDVKM. V gave up 5 bases and J gave up 0 bases; unmatched junction bases: 6. The CDR3 protein is CASSPIAGESTDTQYF. The CDR3 DNA reads TGTGCCAGCAGTCCGATAGCGGGGGAGAGCACAGATACGCAGTATTTT.

This clone was picked up one time. The rearrangement links TRBV6-5 to TRBJ1-5, with TRBD1 identical over 8 bases. This CDR3 contains 16 residues. Germline V gene data show CDR1 as MNHEY and CDR2 as SVGAGI. The V and J ends lost 0 bases and 6 bases, in that order; junction bases with no gene match: 7. CDR3 loop: CASSYSDRGPRQPQHF. The CDR3 DNA follows: TGTGCCAGCAGTTACTCAGACAGGGGACCTCGTCAGCCCCAGCATTTT.

The V and J genes are TRBV9 and TRBJ1-2; TRBD1 matches 10 bases. This CDR3 is built from 14 residues. The ends lost 1 base at V and 8 bases at J; junction bases unmatched: 5. CDR1 SGDLS and CDR2 YYNGEE come from the germline V gene. CDR3 in amino acids: CASSVRGQGEGYTF. The CDR3 coding sequence is TGTGCCAGCAGCGTACGAGGACAGGGGGAAGGCTACACCTTC.

The genes are TRBV27 and TRBJ2-1; D possibly corresponds to TRBD2 (6 bases). The germline CDR1 and CDR2 sequences are MNHEY and SMNVEV (reference sequence). Trimming removed 8 bases at V and 6 bases at J, with 11 bases between. The CDR3 has 12 amino acids. The CDR3 sequence: CASAGRRNEQFF. CDR3 coding DNA: TGTGCCAGCGCGGGACGCCGCAATGAGCAGTTCTTC.

CDR3 loop: CASSRGTGNEKLFF. The CDR3 nucleotides read TGTGCCAGCAGCCGGGGGACAGGGAATGAAAAACTGTTTTTT. The rearrangement links TRBV7-6 to TRBJ1-4; TRBD1 agrees at 9 bases. The length of the CDR3 is 14 residues. CDR1 is SGHVS, CDR2 FNYEAQ, per germline. J gave up 5 bases and V 5 bases, and 3 bases lay outside the gene matches. The variable domain in full, completed from reference TRBV7-6 and TRBJ1-4, reads GAGVSQSPRYKVTKRGQDVALRCDPISGHVSLYWYRQALGQGPEFLTYFNYEAQQDKSGLPNDRFSAERPEGSISTLTIQRTEQRDSAMYRCASSRGTGNEKLFFGSGTQLSVL.

V is TRBV27 and J is TRBJ2-3; 9 bases match TRBD1. The ends lost 5 bases at V and 0 bases at J; junction bases unmatched: 18. Germline lookup yields CDR1 MNHEY and CDR2 SMNVEV (reference sequence). The CDR3 is made up of 20 amino acids. The CDR3 loop is CASSLYGLGRTGASTDTQYF. For the CDR3, the DNA is TGTGCCAGCAGTCTCTATGGATTGGGGCGGACAGGGGCTAGCACAGATACGCAGTATTTT.

This chain links TRBV5-1 with TRBJ2-3; perhaps TRBD2 as D (5 bases). CDR1 SGHRS and CDR2 YFSETQ come from the germline V gene. The CDR3 length is 15 residues. Trimming shortened V by 0 bases and J by 3 bases, and 11 bases separated the two germline ends. CDR3 nucleotides: TGCGCCAGCAGCTTGGGCGCCCGGGGTACAGATACGCAGTATTTT. It yields the protein CASSLGARGTDTQYF.

The rearrangement uses TRBV19 and TRBJ2-7; TRBD1 matches 7 bases. V was pared by 3 bases and J by 5 bases, with 7 bases of the junction left unmatched. This CDR3 spans 14 amino acids. Germline V gives CDR1 LNHDA, CDR2 SQIVND (reference sequence). DNA for the CDR3: TGTGCCAGTAGTATCTTGGACAGGTACGACGAGCAGTACTTC. Amino acid sequence: CASSILDRYDEQYF.

J is TRBJ1-2 and V is TRBV12-3 or TRBV12-4; D is unresolved. This CDR3 comprises 13 residues. Between the trimmed V and J ends, which lost 2 bases and 3 bases, there was a span of 7 bases. DNA for the CDR3: TGTGCCAGCAGTTTAAACCAGTACTATGGCTACACCTTC. Residues: CASSLNQYYGYTF.

Note on this clone: Germline and junction disagree at one end, which may indicate a read error. V gene TRBV13 combines with J gene TRBJ1-1; 7 bases agree with TRBD1. Germline V gene lookup returns CDR1 PRHDT and CDR2 FYEKMQ (reference sequence). CDR3 length: 13 amino acids. CDR3 DNA: TGTGCCAGCAGCATAGGGGGCGGGGCGCACGCTTTCTTT. Translating it yields CASSIGGGAHAFF.

V and J are TRBV28 and TRBJ1-1; unclear D gene. With 11 bases removed from V and 0 bases from J, the gap between germline ends came to 13 bases. CDR3 length: 13 amino acids. Looked up from germline, CDR1 is MDHEN and CDR2 is SYDVKM. The CDR3 here is CAAGWGMNTEAFF. CDR3 DNA sequence: TGTGCCGCGGGATGGGGTATGAACACTGAAGCTTTCTTT. Based on the CDR3 plus reference TRBV28 and TRBJ1-1, the full variable domain is DVKVTQSSRYLVKRTGEKVFLECVQDMDHENMFWYRQDPGLGLRLIYFSYDVKMKEKGDIPEGYSVSREKKERFSLILESASTNQTSMYLCAAGWGMNTEAFFGQGTRLTVV.

The rearrangement joins TRBV9 to TRBJ2-5; maybe TRBD2 (5 bases). CDR1 is SGDLS, CDR2 YYNGEE, per germline. V was pared by 6 bases and J by 6 bases, with 21 bases between. This CDR3 is built from 15 residues. DNA of the CDR3: TGTGCCAGCAACTTTGACGGTGGCTGGGAGAAGACCCAGTACTTC. The encoded protein is CASNFDGGWEKTQYF.